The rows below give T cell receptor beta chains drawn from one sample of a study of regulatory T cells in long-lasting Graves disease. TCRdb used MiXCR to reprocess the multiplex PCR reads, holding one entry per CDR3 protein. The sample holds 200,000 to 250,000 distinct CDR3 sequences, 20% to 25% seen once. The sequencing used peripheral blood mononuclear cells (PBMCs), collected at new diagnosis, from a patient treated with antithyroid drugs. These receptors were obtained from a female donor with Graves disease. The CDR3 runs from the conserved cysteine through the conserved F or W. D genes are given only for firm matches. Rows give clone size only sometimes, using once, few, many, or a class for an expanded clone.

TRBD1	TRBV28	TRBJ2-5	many	TGTGCCAGCAGCCACGGGACAGGGGAGGACGAGACCCAGTACTTC	CASSHGTGEDETQYF
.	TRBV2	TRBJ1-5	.	TGTGCCAGCAGTGGGGGGCAGCCCCAGCATTTT	CASSGGQPQHF
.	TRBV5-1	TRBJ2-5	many	TGCGCCAGCAGCGGCCGGGATCTAGGGGGGACCCAGTACTTC	CASSGRDLGGTQYF
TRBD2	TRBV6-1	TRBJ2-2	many	TGTGCCAGCAGTGAGGGGGGGATATACACCGGGGAGCTGTTTTTT	CASSEGGIYTGELFF
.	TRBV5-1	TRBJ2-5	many	TGCGCCAGCAGCTTGGACGGGGGTTTTCAAGAGACCCAGTACTTC	CASSLDGGFQETQYF
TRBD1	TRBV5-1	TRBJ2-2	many	TGCGCCAGCCAGAGCCGGGACAGGGTCTCCGGGGAGCTGTTTTTT	CASQSRDRVSGELFF
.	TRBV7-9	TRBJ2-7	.	TGTGCCAGCAGCTTGCAACAGGGCTACGAGCAGTACTTC	CASSLQQGYEQYF
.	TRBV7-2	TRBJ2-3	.	TGTGCCAGCAGCCAGCAGCTCCGGGACTCCCAGTATTTT	CASSQQLRDSQYF
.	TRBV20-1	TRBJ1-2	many	TGCAGTGCTAGAGGTCAGGAGAGCTATGGCTACACCTTC	CSARGQESYGYTF
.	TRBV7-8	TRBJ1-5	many	TGTGCCAGCAGCTTAGATGTGGGGTATAGCAATCAGCCCCAGCATTTT	CASSLDVGYSNQPQHF
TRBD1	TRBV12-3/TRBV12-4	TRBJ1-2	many	TGTGCCAGCAGCAATACAGGGGTTAATGGCTACACCTTC	CASSNTGVNGYTF
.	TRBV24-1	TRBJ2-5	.	TGTGCCACCAGTGATTACACGCAGTACCAAGAGACCCAGTACTTC	CATSDYTQYQETQYF
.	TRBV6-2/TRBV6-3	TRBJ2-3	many	TGTGCCAGCACTAAAGGGACGAGGGCTAGCACAGATACGCAGTATTTT	CASTKGTRASTDTQYF
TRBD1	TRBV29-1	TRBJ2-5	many	TGCAGCACGGACAGGGGAGGACAGACCCAGTACTTC	CSTDRGGQTQYF
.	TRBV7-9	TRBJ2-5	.	TGTGCCAGCAGCCCAGGACAAGGACGGGACGGGGCCCAGTACTTC	CASSPGQGRDGAQYF
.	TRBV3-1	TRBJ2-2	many	TGTGCCAGCAGCCAAATAGCAGGCAGCGGGGAGCTGTTTTTT	CASSQIAGSGELFF
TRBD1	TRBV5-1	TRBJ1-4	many	TGCGCCAGCAGCTCTGACAGGGCGGTCGGAGAAAAACTGTTTTTT	CASSSDRAVGEKLFF
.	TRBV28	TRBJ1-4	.	TGTGCCAGCAGTGACCGACGGGCGGCAAAACTGTTTTTT	CASSDRRAAKLFF
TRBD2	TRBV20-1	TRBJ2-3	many	TGCAGTGCTGATACTAGCGGGGAGGGGACAGATACGCAGTATTTT	CSADTSGEGTDTQYF
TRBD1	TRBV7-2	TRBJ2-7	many	TGTGCCAGCAGCCGGGTCGGGGACAGGGATGTTGTAGAGCAGTACTTC	CASSRVGDRDVVEQYF
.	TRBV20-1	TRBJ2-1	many	TGCAGTGCTTTTCGGGACTCCCAGGGCGAGCAGTTCTTC	CSAFRDSQGEQFF
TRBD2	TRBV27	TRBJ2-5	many	TGTGCCAGCAGTTTCGGGACTAGCGGGAGCTTGTACCAAGAGACCCAGTACTTC	CASSFGTSGSLYQETQYF
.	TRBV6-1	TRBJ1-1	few	TGTGCCAGCAGTGAATGGGCTCTGAACACTGAAGCTTTCTTT	CASSEWALNTEAFF
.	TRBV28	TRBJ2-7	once	TGTGCCAGCAGTTTCAGGAGCTCCTACGAGCAGTACTTC	CASSFRSSYEQYF
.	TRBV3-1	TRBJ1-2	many	TGTGCCAGCAGCCAAAAAGGAAACTATGGCTACACCTTC	CASSQKGNYGYTF
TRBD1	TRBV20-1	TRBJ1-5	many	TGCAGTGCTCCAAACCGGGACAGGGGGGATCAGCCCCAGCATTTT	CSAPNRDRGDQPQHF
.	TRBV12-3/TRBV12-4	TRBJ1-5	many	TGTGCCAGCATAGGGGACACCCATCAGCCCCAGCATTTT	CASIGDTHQPQHF